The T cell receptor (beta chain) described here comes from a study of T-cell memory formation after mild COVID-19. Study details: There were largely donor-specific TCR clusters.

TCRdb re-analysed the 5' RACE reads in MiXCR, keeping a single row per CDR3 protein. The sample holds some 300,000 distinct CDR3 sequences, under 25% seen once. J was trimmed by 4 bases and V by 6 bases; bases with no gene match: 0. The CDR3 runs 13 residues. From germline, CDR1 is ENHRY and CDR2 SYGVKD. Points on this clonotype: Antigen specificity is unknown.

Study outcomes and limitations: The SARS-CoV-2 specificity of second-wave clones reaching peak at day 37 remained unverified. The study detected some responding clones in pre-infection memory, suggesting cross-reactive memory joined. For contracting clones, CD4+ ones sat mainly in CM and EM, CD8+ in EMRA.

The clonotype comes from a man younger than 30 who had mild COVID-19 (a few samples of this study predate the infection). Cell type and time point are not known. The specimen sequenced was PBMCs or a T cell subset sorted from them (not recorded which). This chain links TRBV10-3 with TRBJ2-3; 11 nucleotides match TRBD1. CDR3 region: CAIRGQGADTQYF. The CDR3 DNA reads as TGTGCCATCAGGGGACAGGGGGCAGATACGCAGTATTTT.